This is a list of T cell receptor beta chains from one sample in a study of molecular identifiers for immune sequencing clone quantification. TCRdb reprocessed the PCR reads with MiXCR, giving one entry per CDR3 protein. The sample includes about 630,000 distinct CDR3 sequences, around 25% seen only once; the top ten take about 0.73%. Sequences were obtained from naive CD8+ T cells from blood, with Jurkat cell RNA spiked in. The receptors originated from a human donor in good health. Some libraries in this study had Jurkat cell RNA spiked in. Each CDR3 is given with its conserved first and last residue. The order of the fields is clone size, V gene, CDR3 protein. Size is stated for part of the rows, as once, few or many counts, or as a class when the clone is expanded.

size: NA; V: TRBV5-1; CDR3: CASSERTGATYKSNYGYTF
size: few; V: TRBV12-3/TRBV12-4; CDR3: CASSLTDGLDEQYF
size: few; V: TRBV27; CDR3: CASSLLVPSGVTYNEQFF
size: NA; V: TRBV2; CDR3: CASSDWETQYF
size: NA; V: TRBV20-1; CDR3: CSARAPLPYEQYF
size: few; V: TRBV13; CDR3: CASSSAVRSSYNSPLHF
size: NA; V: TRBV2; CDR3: CASSDTQGGSYNEQFF
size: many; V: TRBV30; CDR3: CAWTPGGNQPQHF
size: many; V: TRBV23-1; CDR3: CASSRLGFSNQPQHF
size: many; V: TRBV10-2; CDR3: CATEAGTQETQYF
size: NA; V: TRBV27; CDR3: CAGGLGGEQCF
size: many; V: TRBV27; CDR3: CASSWSGDEQETQYF
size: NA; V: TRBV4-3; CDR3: CASSQDRTAALNQLQHF
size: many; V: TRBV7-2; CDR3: CASSLEYYYEQYF
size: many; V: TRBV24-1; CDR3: CATSTLRTEETQYF
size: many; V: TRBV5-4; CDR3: CASWRDGTEAFF
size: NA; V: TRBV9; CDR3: CASSVEYERGQEPQYF
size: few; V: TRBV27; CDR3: CASSSQQGHEQYF
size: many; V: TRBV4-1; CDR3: CASSQGLAGNYEQYF
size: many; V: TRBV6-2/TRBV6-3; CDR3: CASSYSLAKETQYF
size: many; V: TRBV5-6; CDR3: CASSLSGPEEQYF
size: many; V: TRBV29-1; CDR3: CSVEGSSGEQYF
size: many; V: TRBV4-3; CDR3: CASSQTGFINYGYTF
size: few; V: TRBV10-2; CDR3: CASSALMAGTGSGNTIYF
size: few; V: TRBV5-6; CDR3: CASKTGDHYEQYF
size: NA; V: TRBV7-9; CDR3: CASSLDSAGPSTETQYF
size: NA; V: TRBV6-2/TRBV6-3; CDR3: CASSPTGQLYERYF
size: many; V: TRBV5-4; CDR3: CASSFLETQYF
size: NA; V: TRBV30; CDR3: CAWSVGRGYYNEQFF
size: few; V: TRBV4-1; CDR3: CASSQDLVLANYGYTF
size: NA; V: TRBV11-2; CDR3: CASSLLTADPHYGYTF
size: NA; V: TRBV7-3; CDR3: CASSSGTSGSNYEQYF
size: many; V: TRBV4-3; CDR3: CASSPRRDRTLNTEAFF
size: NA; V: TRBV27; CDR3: CASSLIAGLSSYEQYF
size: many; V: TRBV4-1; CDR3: CASSRIRGVAEAFF
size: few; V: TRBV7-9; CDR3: CASSFTQGGEKLFF
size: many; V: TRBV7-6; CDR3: CASSPTLAGTPEKLFF
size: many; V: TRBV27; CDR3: CASTDHYRGYEQYF
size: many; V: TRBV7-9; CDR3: CASSSSLAGALGTDTQYF
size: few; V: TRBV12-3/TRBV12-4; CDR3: CASSPWDRVNTGELFF
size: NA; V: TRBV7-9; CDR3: CASSSPVYGEQYF
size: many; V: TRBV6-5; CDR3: CASSYGGRSTDTQYF
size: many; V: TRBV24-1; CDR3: CATSDSGTYNEQFF
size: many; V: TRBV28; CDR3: CASSLLGGLQPQHF
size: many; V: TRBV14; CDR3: CASSQWDETQYF
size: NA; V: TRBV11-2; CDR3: CASSPPYISYNEQFF
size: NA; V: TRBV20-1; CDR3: CSARDTRQGRTQYF
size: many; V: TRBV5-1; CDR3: CASSSERDTEAFF
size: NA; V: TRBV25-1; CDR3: CASSLIPGQGTETQYF
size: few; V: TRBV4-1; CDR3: CASSQEGGTFRYEQFF
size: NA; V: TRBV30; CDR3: CAWRREGSNTEAFF
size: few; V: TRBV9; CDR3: CASSRRQGTSYEQYF
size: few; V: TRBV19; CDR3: CASSSGQGGIGNQPQHF
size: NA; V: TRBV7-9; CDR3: CASSLGPLSDEQYF
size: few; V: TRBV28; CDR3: CASEGRTSYNEQFF
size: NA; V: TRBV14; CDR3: CASSQSGLRTGELFF